This is a list of T cell receptor beta chains from one sample in a study of beta chain features in type 1 diabetes. The assay was immunoSEQ multiplex PCR, and TCRdb's table has in-frame clones only and misses some. The data hold 300,000 to 350,000 clones, with roughly 9% observed a single time. Material for sequencing was central memory CD4+ T cells from blood. The receptor set was obtained from a young man with type 1 diabetes. Each CDR3 is given with its conserved first and last residue. D genes are given only for firm matches. For some rows the clone size is stated as once, few or many, or as a class when expanded; others skip it.

d_gene,v_gene,abundance,j_gene,CDR3nt,CDR3aa
NA,TRBV7-9,NA,TRBJ1-6,TGTGCCAGCAGCTTCTCAAGTAGTAATTCACCCCTCCACTTT,CASSFSSSNSPLHF
NA,TRBV6-5,NA,TRBJ2-3,TGTGCCAGCAGCAGACTAACAGCCACAGATACGCAGTATTTT,CASSRLTATDTQYF
TRBD1,TRBV13,few,TRBJ2-7,TGTGCCAGCAGTCAAACGACAGGGCCCTCCTACGAGCAGTACTTC,CASSQTTGPSYEQYF
TRBD1,TRBV5-6,many,TRBJ1-5,TGTGCCAGCAGCGTGACAGGGAGGAGCAATCAGCCCCAGCATTTT,CASSVTGRSNQPQHF
NA,TRBV19,few,TRBJ2-7,TGTGCCACCTCCGGGAGAGGAGCCTACGAGCAGTACTTC,CATSGRGAYEQYF
TRBD1,TRBV30,few,TRBJ1-6,TGTGCCTGGACCACCGTGACAGGGCCTTCACCCCTCCACTTT,CAWTTVTGPSPLHF
TRBD2,TRBV2,NA,TRBJ2-4,TGTGCCAGCAGACTACTAGCGGGTAACATTCAGTACTTC,CASRLLAGNIQYF
TRBD2,TRBV29-1,NA,TRBJ2-3,TGCAGCGTTGTCGGGACTAGAGGTGGGTCAGATACGCAGTATTTT,CSVVGTRGGSDTQYF
TRBD1,TRBV5-4,NA,TRBJ2-7,TGTGCCAGCAGCTTGGAGGGACAGGGGTCCTACGAGCAGTACTTC,CASSLEGQGSYEQYF
NA,TRBV4-3,NA,TRBJ1-1,TGCGCCAGCAGCCAGGCCCGTCGGGGTGAAGCTTTCTTT,CASSQARRGEAFF
NA,TRBV19,NA,TRBJ2-7,TGTGCCACCTCGCGTCTGGGTGGTGGGGGCGAGCAGTACTTC,CATSRLGGGGEQYF
NA,TRBV5-6,NA,TRBJ2-1,TGTGCCAGCAGCTTGGACCCAGGGCCGTCCAATGAGCAGTTCTTC,CASSLDPGPSNEQFF
NA,TRBV18,NA,TRBJ1-5,TGTGCCAGCTCACCAGACGCGGGGAGCAGGCCCCAGCATTTT,CASSPDAGSRPQHF
NA,TRBV14,many,TRBJ2-2,TGTGCCAGCAGCCAGGGTCCGAACACCGGGGAGCTGTTTTTT,CASSQGPNTGELFF
NA,TRBV11-2,NA,TRBJ1-2,TGTGCCAGCAGCTTAGTTAACAGTAATTATGGCTACACCTTC,CASSLVNSNYGYTF
NA,TRBV29-1,few,TRBJ1-3,TGCAGCGTTGCTAAGGACGCAAGCTCTGGAAACACCATATATTTT,CSVAKDASSGNTIYF
NA,TRBV5-6,NA,TRBJ1-2,TGTGCCAGCAGCCAGAAAGGACTTAACTATGGCTACACCTTC,CASSQKGLNYGYTF
TRBD1,TRBV2,many,TRBJ1-2,TGTGCCAGCAGTGGACAGGGCGCTAACTATGGCTACACCTTC,CASSGQGANYGYTF
TRBD1,TRBV2,few,TRBJ1-1,TGTGCCAGCAGTTGGGACAGCCGCACTGAAGCTTTCTTT,CASSWDSRTEAFF
TRBD1,TRBV6-5,few,TRBJ2-3,TGTGCCAGCAGTTCGGGGACAGTTGACACAGATACGCAGTATTTT,CASSSGTVDTDTQYF
TRBD2,TRBV7-2,few,TRBJ2-1,TGTGCCAGCAGCTTAGGCCTAGCGGTAAATGAGCAGTTCTTC,CASSLGLAVNEQFF
NA,TRBV6-5,NA,TRBJ1-1,TGTGCCAGCCAGCGAGGGGAGGGGACTGAAGCTTTCTTT,CASQRGEGTEAFF
TRBD1,TRBV11-2,few,TRBJ2-7,TGTGCCAGCAGCTCCGGGACAGGGGACTACGAGCAGTACTTC,CASSSGTGDYEQYF
NA,TRBV11-2,NA,TRBJ1-2,TGTGCCAGCAGCACCACCTGGGGGAACTATGGCTACACCTTC,CASSTTWGNYGYTF
NA,TRBV5-1,NA,TRBJ2-2,TGCGCCAGCAGCTTGGCAATGGGCATCGGGGAGCTGTTTTTT,CASSLAMGIGELFF
NA,TRBV11-2,NA,TRBJ2-1,TGTGCCAGCAGCTTAGCCCCGGGACACCCAAGCGGGCAGTTCTTC,CASSLAPGHPSGQFF
NA,TRBV19,NA,TRBJ1-5,TGTGCCAGTAACCCAAGACAGTCGAGTCAGCCCCAGCATTTT,CASNPRQSSQPQHF
NA,TRBV15,few,TRBJ1-4,TGTGCCACCAGCAGGGAATCGGGGCCCACTAATGAAAAACTGTTTTTT,CATSRESGPTNEKLFF
NA,TRBV7-2,many,TRBJ1-1,TGTGCCAGCAGCTCCCCTTCACAGCCCCGAGATGAAGCTTTCTTT,CASSSPSQPRDEAFF
NA,TRBV7-2,few,TRBJ1-2,TGTGCCAGCAGCTTATTCTCGGGGATTAGAAACTATGGCTACACCTTC,CASSLFSGIRNYGYTF
TRBD2,TRBV4-3,many,TRBJ2-4,TGCGCCAGCAGCCTTACCGGGACTAGCGGGGTAGACATTCAGTACTTC,CASSLTGTSGVDIQYF
NA,TRBV9,few,TRBJ1-4,TGTGCCAGCAGCGTAGCCGGGTTTAATGAAAAACTGTTTTTT,CASSVAGFNEKLFF
TRBD2,TRBV28,many,TRBJ2-7,TGTGCCAGCAGCGCGGGAGGGAGGAAGTCCTACGAGCAGTACTTC,CASSAGGRKSYEQYF